This TCR beta chain was retrieved from a study of T cell repertoires in cytomegalovirus infection. One entry per CDR3 protein results from TCRdb running MiXCR on the reads. The sample yields approximately 990,000 distinct CDR3 sequences, around 31% seen once. The germline V gene has CDR1 SEHNR and CDR2 FQNEAQ (reference sequence). V dropped 3 bases and J dropped 3 bases, with 9 bases sitting between them. The CDR3 loop spans 14 amino acids. As concerns this clonotype: Its antigen is unknown.

The input for sequencing was cultured CD8+ T cells from PBMCs, taken from culture after CMV antigen stimulation. The sequence derives from a human donor in good health (CMV status not recorded). Some clones in this sample may be carry-over from other donors' samples. The chain links TRBV7-9 to TRBJ1-5, with no clear D. The CDR3, as DNA: TGTGCCAGCAGCTTTACTTCTGACAATCAGCCCCAGCATTTT. This codes for CASSFTSDNQPQHF.